The 6 T cell receptor beta chains listed next were all sequenced from one sample in a study of vaccination effects on CD4 cells after COVID-19. The table came from immunoSEQ multiplex PCR; TCRdb's copy has only in-frame clones and leaves some out. This repertoire shows approximately 22,000 clones, around 79% found once; its top ten account for approximately 20%. The antigens for these receptors are not known. Within the ViraFEST assay, antigen-specific CD4+ T cells underwent expansion with viral peptide pools prior to sequencing. CD4+ T cell isolation took place after 10 days of culture. Prior SARS-CoV-2 infection was absent in the vaccine recipients, as shown by negative nucleocapsid antibodies. The material sequenced was CD4+ T cells from PBMCs cultured with HCoV-NL63 spike peptides, taken before COVID-19 vaccination. The origin of the receptors is a human donor who received a COVID-19 vaccine.

The chain carries TRBV28 and TRBJ1-5, with D tentatively TRBD1 (6 bases). The germline V and J ends were trimmed by 1 base and 5 bases, with 21 bases remaining between them. The germline V gene has CDR1 MDHEN and CDR2 SYDVKM. The CDR3 has 18 residues. DNA of the CDR3: TGTGCCAGCAGTTTATCCCAGGGGTTGGGCTCTTCGGATCAGCCCCAGCATTTT. Its protein product is CASSLSQGLGSSDQPQHF.

Written as DNA, the CDR3 is TGTGCCAGCAGCTTACTTGGGGAAGGCTCTGGAAACACCATATATTTT. It specifies CASSLLGEGSGNTIYF. The chain employs TRBV7-2 and TRBJ1-3; D is ambiguous. The CDR3 spans 16 residues. Germline CDR1 is SGHTA and CDR2 is FQGNSA. Deletions cut 2 bases from V and 0 bases from J, with 11 bases between. The full variable domain, completed using reference TRBV7-2 and TRBJ1-3, is GAGVSQSPSNKVTEKGKDVELRCDPISGHTALYWYRQSLGQGLEFLIYFQGNSAPDKSGLPSDRFSAERTGGSVSTLTIQRTQQEDSAVYLCASSLLGEGSGNTIYFGEGSWLTVV.

This clone is a singleton in its sample. This chain uses TRBV7-9 with TRBJ2-1; 8 bases are a match to TRBD2. This CDR3 is 15 amino acids long. Per germline, CDR1 SEHNR and CDR2 FQNEAQ (reference sequence). J was trimmed by 5 bases and V by 4 bases; bases with no gene match: 7. DNA for the CDR3: TGTGCCAGCAGCTCAGGGACTAGATATGACAATGAGCAGTTCTTC. Its protein is CASSSGTRYDNEQFF. Full variable domain (remainder filled in from reference TRBV7-9 and TRBJ2-1): DTGVSQNPRHKITKRGQNVTFRCDPISEHNRLYWYRQTLGQGPEFLTYFQNEAQLEKSRLLSDRFSAERPKGSFSTLEIQRTEQGDSAMYLCASSSGTRYDNEQFFGPGTRLTVL.

In DNA form, the CDR3 reads TGTGCCAGCAGCTTTTTTAGCGGGGGGGCCAATGAGCAGTTCTTC. Protein product: CASSFFSGGANEQFF. The J gene is TRBJ2-1, the V gene TRBV7-9; 11 nucleotides line up with TRBD2. Germline assignment: CDR1 SEHNR and CDR2 FQNEAQ (reference sequence). The CDR3 loop spans 15 amino acids. The ends lost 3 bases at V and 6 bases at J; junction bases unmatched: 4. The full variable domain, in which reference TRBV7-9 and TRBJ2-1 provide the parts outside the CDR3, is DTGVSQNPRHKITKRGQNVTFRCDPISEHNRLYWYRQTLGQGPEFLTYFQNEAQLEKSRLLSDRFSAERPKGSFSTLEIQRTEQGDSAMYLCASSFFSGGANEQFFGPGTRLTVL.

This sequence joins TRBV15 and TRBJ1-1; 10 nucleotides match TRBD1. CDR1 is LNHNV and CDR2 is YYDKDF in the germline V gene (reference sequence). V lost 5 bases, J lost 0 bases, and 9 bases stayed unmatched. There are 17 residues in the CDR3. CDR3: CATSDPGTGVMNTEAFF. Here the CDR3 DNA reads TGTGCCACCAGCGACCCCGGGACAGGGGTCATGAACACTGAAGCTTTCTTT.

The V and J genes are TRBV3-1 (or the pseudogene TRBV3-2) and TRBJ2-2; TRBD1 is a possible D gene (6 bases). The CDR3 spans 15 residues. The V gene's germline CDR1 is LGHDT and CDR2 YNNKEL (reference sequence). V shed 4 bases and J shed 5 bases, with 14 bases lying between them. Written as DNA, the CDR3 is TGTGCCAGCAGCCCTAAGACAGGATCTACCGGGGAGCTGTTTTTT. Its translation: CASSPKTGSTGELFF.